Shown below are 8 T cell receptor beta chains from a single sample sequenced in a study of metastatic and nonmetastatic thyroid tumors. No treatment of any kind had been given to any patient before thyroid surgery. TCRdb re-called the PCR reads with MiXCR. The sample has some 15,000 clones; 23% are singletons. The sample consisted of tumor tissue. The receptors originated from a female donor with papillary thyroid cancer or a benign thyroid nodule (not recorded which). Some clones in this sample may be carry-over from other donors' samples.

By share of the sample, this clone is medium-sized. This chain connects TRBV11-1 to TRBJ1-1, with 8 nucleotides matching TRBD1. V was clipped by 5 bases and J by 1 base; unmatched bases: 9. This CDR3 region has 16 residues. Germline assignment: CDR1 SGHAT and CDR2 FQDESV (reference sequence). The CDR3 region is CASSPGGQGRNTEAFF. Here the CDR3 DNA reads TGTGCCAGCAGCCCAGGAGGACAGGGACGGAACACTGAAGCTTTCTTT.

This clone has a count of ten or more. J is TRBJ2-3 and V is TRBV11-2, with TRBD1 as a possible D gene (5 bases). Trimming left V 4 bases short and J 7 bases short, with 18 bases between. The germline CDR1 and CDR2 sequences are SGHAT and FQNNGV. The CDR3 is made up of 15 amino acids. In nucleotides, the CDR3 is TGTGCCAGCAGCTCCAGACAGATAGGTCTTAATACGCAGTATTTT. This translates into CASSSRQIGLNTQYF.

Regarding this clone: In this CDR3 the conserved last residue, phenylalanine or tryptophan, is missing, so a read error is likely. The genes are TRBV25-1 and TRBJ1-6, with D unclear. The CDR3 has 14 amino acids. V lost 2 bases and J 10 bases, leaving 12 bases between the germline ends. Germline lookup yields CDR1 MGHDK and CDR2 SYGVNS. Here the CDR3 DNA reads TGTGCCAGCAGTGAAGGCGGGGATGCGTCACCCCTCCACCCT. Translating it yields CASSEGGDASPLHP.

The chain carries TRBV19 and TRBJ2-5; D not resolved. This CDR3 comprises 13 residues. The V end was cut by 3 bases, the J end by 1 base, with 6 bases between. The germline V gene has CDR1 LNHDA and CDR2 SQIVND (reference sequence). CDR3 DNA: TGTGCCAGTAGTATGGATTTCCAAGAGACCCAGTACTTC. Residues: CASSMDFQETQYF.

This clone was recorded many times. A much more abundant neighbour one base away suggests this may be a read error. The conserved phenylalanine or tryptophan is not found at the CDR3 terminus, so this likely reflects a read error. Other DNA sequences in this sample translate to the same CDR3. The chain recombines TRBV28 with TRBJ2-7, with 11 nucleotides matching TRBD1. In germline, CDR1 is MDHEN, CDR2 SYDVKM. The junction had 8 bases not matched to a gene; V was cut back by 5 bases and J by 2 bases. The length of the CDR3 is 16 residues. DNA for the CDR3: TGTGCCAGCAGTCCATCCGGGACAGGGGGTCCCTACGAGCAGTACCTC. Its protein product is CASSPSGTGGPYEQYL.

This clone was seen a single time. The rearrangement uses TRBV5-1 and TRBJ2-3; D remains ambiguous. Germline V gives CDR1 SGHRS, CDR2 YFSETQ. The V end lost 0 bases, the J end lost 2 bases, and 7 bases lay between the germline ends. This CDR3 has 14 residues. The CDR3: CASSLGSDTDTQYF. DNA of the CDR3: TGCGCCAGCAGCTTGGGATCAGACACAGATACGCAGTATTTT.

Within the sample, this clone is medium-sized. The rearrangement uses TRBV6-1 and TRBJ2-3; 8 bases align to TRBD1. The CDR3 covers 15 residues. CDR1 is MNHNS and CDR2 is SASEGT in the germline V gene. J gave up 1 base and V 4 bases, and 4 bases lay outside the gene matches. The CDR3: CASSAPTGGTDTQYF. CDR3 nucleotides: TGTGCCAGCAGTGCCCCGACAGGGGGCACAGATACGCAGTATTTT.

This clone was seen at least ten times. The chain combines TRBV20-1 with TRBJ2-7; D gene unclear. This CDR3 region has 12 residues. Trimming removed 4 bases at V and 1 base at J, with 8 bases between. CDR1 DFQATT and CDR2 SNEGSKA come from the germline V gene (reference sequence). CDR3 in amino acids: CSAKAASYEQYF. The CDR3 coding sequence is TGCAGTGCTAAGGCAGCTTCCTACGAGCAGTACTTC.